The 27 T cell receptor beta chains listed next were all sequenced from one sample in a study of beta chain features in type 1 diabetes. Study results and caveats: Patients with Type 1 diabetes showed moderately but significantly shorter TCRB CDR3s in all four CD4+ subsets.

The sequenced template was cDNA made from the entire isolated RNA. Generated by immunoSEQ multiplex PCR, the TCRdb table keeps only in-frame clones and is missing some. The sample consists of roughly 51,000 clones, 50% to 55% of them appearing once. Their cognate antigens are unknown. The sequenced material came from Tregs from blood. The receptors come from a middle-aged woman with type 1 diabetes.

The chain links TRBV7-9 to TRBJ2-1; TRBD2 matches at 9 bases. V lost 4 bases, J lost 3 bases, and 7 bases stayed unmatched. CDR1 and CDR2 (germline): SEHNR, FQNEAQ (reference sequence). This CDR3 has 16 residues. The CDR3 sequence: CASSSRPSGNYNEQFF. For the CDR3, the DNA is TGTGCCAGCAGCTCCCGACCTAGCGGGAACTACAATGAGCAGTTCTTC.

V and J are TRBV6-6 and TRBJ2-7; D is uncertain. The CDR3 length is 12 residues. Germline V lookup: CDR1 MNHNY, CDR2 SVGAGI (reference sequence). Trimming shortened V by 5 bases and J by 1 base, and 6 bases separated the two germline ends. The chain's CDR3 is CASSQTSYEQYF. The CDR3 DNA follows: TGTGCCAGCAGTCAAACTTCCTACGAGCAGTACTTC.

The V call is TRBV2, the J call TRBJ2-5; D gene uncertain. This CDR3 region has 13 residues. Trimming removed 5 bases from V and 2 bases from J, with 9 bases in between. Germline loops: CDR1 SNHLY, CDR2 FYNNEI. In DNA form, the CDR3 reads TGTGCCAGCAGTCGTGACTTGCAAGAGACCCAGTACTTC. Its protein product is CASSRDLQETQYF.

The chain is built from TRBV28 and TRBJ2-7; maybe TRBD2 (7 bases). Per the germline V gene, CDR1 is MDHEN and CDR2 is SYDVKM. CDR3 size: 14 residues. Trimming removed 5 bases from V and 6 bases from J, with 17 bases in between. Here the CDR3 reads CASSKGGAGTEQYF. CDR3 coding DNA: TGTGCCAGCAGTAAAGGGGGGGCCGGTACCGAGCAGTACTTC.

This clone was recorded a few times. Written as DNA, the CDR3 is TGTGCCAGCAGCTTAGCCAGGGGGTTTGATGGCTACACCTTC. Its protein is CASSLARGFDGYTF. This chain links TRBV7-9 with TRBJ1-2; 7 bases fit TRBD1. The germline V gene has CDR1 SEHNR and CDR2 FQNEAQ (reference sequence). This CDR3 comprises 14 residues. V shed 0 bases and J 6 bases; nucleotides not matched to a gene: 4.

In its sample, this clone was seen a few times. The gene calls are TRBV5-1 and TRBJ2-1; 11 nucleotides agree with TRBD2. V was pared by 4 bases and J by 8 bases, with 5 bases of the junction left unmatched. Per germline, CDR1 SGHRS and CDR2 YFSETQ. The CDR3 totals 14 residues. CDR3 in amino acids: CASSRLAGGDEQFF. CDR3 bases: TGCGCCAGCAGCCGCCTAGCGGGAGGAGATGAGCAGTTCTTC.

The chain uses TRBV27 and TRBJ1-2; the match to TRBD1 covers 7 bases. Trimming at V came to 4 bases and at J to 6 bases, leaving 8 bases not matched to a gene. CDR3 size: 14 residues. Germline V gene lookup returns CDR1 MNHEY and CDR2 SMNVEV (reference sequence). Here the CDR3 reads CASSSSDRANGYTF. Here the CDR3 DNA reads TGTGCCAGCAGTTCCAGTGACAGGGCAAATGGCTACACCTTC.

This clone came up a few times. CDR3 bases: TGTGCCAGCAGCTTGTTACGAGTACGGGGGGAGACCCAGTACTTC. Translating gives CASSLLRVRGETQYF. The chain carries TRBV5-6 and TRBJ2-5, with D possibly TRBD2 on 6 matching bases. Trimming cost V 1 base and J 5 bases, with 15 bases left between them. Germline CDR1 and CDR2: SGHDT and YYEEEE. The CDR3 spans 15 residues.

The V call is TRBV7-2, the J call TRBJ2-2; maybe TRBD1 (8 bases). Germline V gene data show CDR1 as SGHTA and CDR2 as FQGNSA. CDR3 length equals 15 residues. The V end was cut by 4 bases, the J end by 6 bases, with 15 bases between. CDR3 residues: CASSSGGGRPGELFF. The CDR3 DNA follows: TGTGCCAGCAGCTCAGGGGGCGGGAGACCCGGGGAGCTGTTTTTT.

This chain links TRBV7-2 with TRBJ2-3; 7 bases align to TRBD2. The CDR3 loop spans 12 amino acids. V lost 6 bases and J lost 10; bases outside the gene matches: 7. The V gene's germline CDR1 is SGHTA and CDR2 FQGNSA. For the CDR3, the DNA is TGTGCCAGCAGTCCCAGCGGGACTTCGCAGTATTTT. Translating it yields CASSPSGTSQYF.

The J gene is TRBJ2-7, the V gene TRBV6-5; 8 nucleotides align to TRBD2. Trimming took 7 bases from V and 2 from J; bases not matched to a gene: 4. The V gene's germline CDR1 is MNHEY and CDR2 SVGAGI. CDR3 length: 13 residues. Here the CDR3 DNA reads TGTGCCAGCACCGGACTAGCTCCCTACGAGCAGTACTTC. Translating it yields CASTGLAPYEQYF.

The chain carries TRBV29-1 and TRBJ2-4; 7 bases agree with TRBD1. The CDR3 runs to 13 residues. The V and J ends lost 4 bases and 5 bases, in that order; junction bases with no gene match: 5. Per the germline V gene, CDR1 is SQVTM and CDR2 is ANQGSEA. CDR3 DNA: TGCAGCGTTGGACGACAGGGACAAAACATTCAGTACTTC. Amino acid sequence: CSVGRQGQNIQYF.

The chain links TRBV6-1 to TRBJ1-1; TRBD1 agrees at 9 bases. V lost 3 bases and J lost 6; bases outside the gene matches: 8. There are 15 residues in the CDR3. CDR1 and CDR2 (germline): MNHNS, SASEGT. For the CDR3, the DNA is TGTGCCAGCAGTGATGCGGCGACAGGGGGGTCTGAAGCTTTCTTT. Its protein is CASSDAATGGSEAFF.

This rearrangement joins TRBV9 to TRBJ2-5; the match to TRBD2 covers 11 bases. This CDR3 region has 19 residues. Germline CDR1 and CDR2: SGDLS and YYNGEE. Trimming at V came to 0 bases and at J to 4 bases, leaving 14 bases not matched to a gene. The CDR3 loop reads CASSVATGVAGGLGETQYF. The CDR3 DNA sequence: TGTGCCAGCAGCGTAGCTACGGGGGTAGCGGGGGGGCTCGGAGAGACCCAGTACTTC.

The chain links TRBV5-1 to TRBJ1-5, with D perhaps matching TRBD1 (5 bases). Germline V CDR1 and CDR2: SGHRS, YFSETQ. The CDR3 loop spans 15 amino acids. The ends were cut back, 1 base at V and 6 bases at J, with 14 bases in the middle. CDR3: CASSLLGEEGQPQHF. The DNA for the CDR3 is TGCGCCAGCAGCTTGTTGGGGGAGGAGGGTCAGCCCCAGCATTTT.

V gene TRBV29-1 combines with J gene TRBJ2-3, with D unresolved. CDR3 length equals 12 residues. CDR1 is SQVTM and CDR2 is ANQGSEA in the germline V gene. V was cut by 3 bases and J by 2 bases, with 6 bases left in between. The CDR3 sequence is CSVDEPTDTQYF. The CDR3 region has the DNA TGCAGCGTTGATGAGCCCACAGATACGCAGTATTTT.

The chain recombines TRBV6-6 with TRBJ1-5, with D maybe TRBD1 (6 bases). In germline, CDR1 is MNHNY, CDR2 SVGAGI (reference sequence). V gave up 6 bases and J gave up 7 bases, with 13 bases separating them. This CDR3 has 13 amino acids. The CDR3, as DNA: TGTGCCAGCAGAACCCCAGGGGAACAGCCCCAGCATTTT. This codes for CASRTPGEQPQHF.

The CDR3 DNA is TGCGCCAGCAGCTTCGAGGGTCGCTCCAACACTGAAGCTTTCTTT. Protein: CASSFEGRSNTEAFF. The chain links TRBV5-1 to TRBJ1-1; D is unresolved. CDR1 SGHRS and CDR2 YFSETQ come from the germline V gene. V lost 2 bases to trimming and J lost 2 bases, with 13 bases between them. The CDR3 totals 15 residues. The full variable domain, completed using reference TRBV5-1 and TRBJ1-1, is KAGVTQTPRYLIKTRGQQVTLSCSPISGHRSVSWYQQTPGQGLQFLFEYFSETQRNKGNFPGRFSGRQFSNSRSEMNVSTLELGDSALYLCASSFEGRSNTEAFFGQGTRLTVV.

The V gene is TRBV9, the J gene TRBJ1-1, with D uncertain. This CDR3 has 14 amino acids. Germline CDR1 reads SGDLS; CDR2 reads YYNGEE. Between the trimmed V and J ends, which lost 0 bases and 0 bases, there was a span of 6 bases. CDR3 in amino acids: CASSVGGMNTEAFF. Here the CDR3 DNA reads TGTGCCAGCAGCGTAGGAGGGATGAACACTGAAGCTTTCTTT.

This chain connects TRBV5-1 to TRBJ1-3; 7 bases line up with TRBD1. Unmatched junction bases numbered 2, after V lost 0 bases and J lost 2 bases. There are 15 residues in the CDR3. Germline values: CDR1 SGHRS, CDR2 YFSETQ. The CDR3: CASSLGTGTGNTIYF. The CDR3 nucleotides read TGCGCCAGCAGCTTGGGGACAGGTACTGGAAACACCATATATTTT.

The chain employs TRBV4-1 and TRBJ1-5; no clear D. Per germline, CDR1 MGHRA and CDR2 YSYEKL. The CDR3 consists of 15 residues. The ends were cut back, 0 bases at V and 1 base at J, with 7 bases in the middle. CDR3 nucleotide sequence: TGCGCCAGCAGCCAAGACCACCAGAGCAATCAGCCCCAGCATTTT. Encoded protein: CASSQDHQSNQPQHF.

This sequence joins TRBV2 and TRBJ1-1, with 7 bases lining up with TRBD1. CDR3 length equals 13 residues. From germline, CDR1 is SNHLY and CDR2 FYNNEI. The trim removed 7 bases at V and 4 bases at J, leaving 6 bases unmatched. DNA of the CDR3: TGTGCCAGCACCATACAGGGGTCCACTGAAGCTTTCTTT. It encodes CASTIQGSTEAFF.

The CDR3 DNA sequence: TGTGCCAAGGCGGTAAGCCCTAACTATGGCTACACCTTC. As protein: CAKAVSPNYGYTF. The rearrangement uses TRBV2 and TRBJ1-2; D is unclear. The germline gives CDR1 SNHLY, CDR2 FYNNEI. The CDR3 spans 13 residues. V lost 10 bases and J lost 0, with 12 bases in between.

The gene calls are TRBV7-8 and TRBJ2-3; possible D gene TRBD1, 5 bases. CDR1 SGHVS and CDR2 FQNEAQ come from the germline V gene. The ends were cut back, 7 bases at V and 4 bases at J, with 12 bases in the middle. The CDR3 totals 13 residues. The CDR3 loop is CASTPQGPDTQYF. CDR3 sequence (DNA): TGTGCCAGCACCCCGCAGGGCCCAGATACGCAGTATTTT.

The J gene is TRBJ2-1, the V gene TRBV7-9; D ambiguous. The V gene's germline CDR1 is SEHNR and CDR2 FQNEAQ (reference sequence). This CDR3 comprises 15 residues. The V and J ends lost 4 bases and 5 bases respectively, with 15 bases between them. The CDR3, as DNA: TGTGCCAGCAGCTACCCAGTTAATCACCACAATGAGCAGTTCTTC. Translation: CASSYPVNHHNEQFF.

The rearrangement links TRBV7-2 to TRBJ2-3, with a tentative D call TRBD2 (7 bases). The V end lost 4 bases, the J end lost 6 bases, and 14 bases lay between the germline ends. Germline values: CDR1 SGHTA, CDR2 FQGNSA. The CDR3 is 14 amino acids. CDR3 nucleotide sequence: TGTGCCAGCAGCTCCTACGGGGGGCGGGATACGCAGTATTTT. It encodes CASSSYGGRDTQYF.

The chain is built from TRBV19 and TRBJ1-1; a possible D gene is TRBD1 (5 bases). This CDR3 has 14 residues. The germline V gene encodes CDR1 LNHDA and CDR2 SQIVND (reference sequence). Trimming cost V 3 bases and J 5 bases, with 13 bases left between them. The CDR3 DNA reads TGTGCCAGTAGTATGTCTGGGGGGAAAACTGAAGCTTTCTTT. Translating gives CASSMSGGKTEAFF. The full variable domain, with the rest looked up from reference TRBV19 and TRBJ1-1, is DGGITQSPKYLFRKEGQNVTLSCEQNLNHDAMYWYRQDPGQGLRLIYYSQIVNDFQKGDIAEGYSVSREKKESFPLTVTSAQKNPTAFYLCASSMSGGKTEAFFGQGTRLTVV.